The 14 T cell receptor beta chains given below trace back to one sample, sequenced in a study of OX40 agonist ivuxolimab in advanced cancers. Profiling relied on immunoSEQ multiplex PCR, and the TCRdb table lists in-frame clones only, not all of them. The table shows 70,000 to 75,000 clones, with 85% occurring only once. The sample was CD4+ or CD8+ T cells sorted from blood, taken in a trial of the OX40 agonist ivuxolimab. The receptors originated from an adult with an advanced solid tumor such as melanoma, head and neck, liver or kidney cancer.

This clone has only one observation. The CDR3 region is CASSLVTVAGHYNEQFF. The CDR3 DNA reads as TGTGCCAGCAGCTTAGTGACCGTCGCGGGTCACTACAATGAGCAGTTCTTC. The rearrangement links TRBV7-8 to TRBJ2-1; weak D call: TRBD2 (5 bases). There are 17 residues in the CDR3. Germline lookup yields CDR1 SGHVS and CDR2 FQNEAQ. Trimming took off 1 base at V and 3 bases at J, with 16 bases between the two ends.

The chain links TRBV7-9 to TRBJ2-5; no clear D gene. The J call may be wrong; the DNA end is better matched by TRBJ2-7. Germline V lookup: CDR1 SEHNR, CDR2 FQNEAQ (reference sequence). The CDR3 is made up of 13 amino acids. As DNA, the CDR3 is TGTGCCAGCAGCTCCGACACCACCTACGAGCAGTACTTC. Its translation: CASSSDTTYEQYF.

This clone came up once. The V and J genes are TRBV28 and TRBJ1-2; 7 bases align to TRBD1. Germline V gene data show CDR1 as MDHEN and CDR2 as SYDVKM. The V gene end was trimmed by 3 bases and the J gene end by 3 bases; junction bases not matched to a gene: 4. This CDR3 region has 14 residues. The CDR3 DNA reads as TGTGCCAGCAGTTTCCGACAGGGTTACTATGGCTACACCTTC. This sequence encodes CASSFRQGYYGYTF.

The rearrangement links TRBV11-2 to TRBJ1-2; perhaps TRBD1 as D (6 bases). Trimming took off 1 base at V and 4 bases at J, with 7 bases between the two ends. CDR1 and CDR2 (germline): SGHAT, FQNNGV. This CDR3 comprises 13 residues. The CDR3 sequence: CASSLAGAYGYTF. DNA of the CDR3: TGTGCCAGCAGCTTAGCAGGGGCCTATGGCTACACCTTC.

The chain uses TRBV6-5 and TRBJ1-3; TRBD1 is a possible D gene (5 bases). Trimming left V 7 bases short and J 0 bases short, with 13 bases between. The CDR3 length is 15 residues. From germline, CDR1 is MNHEY and CDR2 SVGAGI. CDR3 bases: TGTGCCAGCAAACCGGGACGGCACTCTGGAAACACCATATATTTT. As protein: CASKPGRHSGNTIYF.

In this sample, this clone turned up a few times. The J gene is TRBJ2-7, the V gene TRBV14; 7 positions agree with TRBD2. The germline V gene has CDR1 SGHDN and CDR2 FVKESK. Unmatched junction bases numbered 14, after V lost 4 bases and J lost 2 bases. This CDR3 is built from 17 residues. The CDR3 protein is CASSPRPWPSGTYEQYF. The CDR3 DNA sequence: TGTGCCAGCAGCCCACGCCCGTGGCCTAGCGGCACCTACGAGCAGTACTTC.

The table lists this clone with a count of one. V usage is TRBV5-1 and J usage is TRBJ1-6; the D is unclear. From germline, CDR1 is SGHRS and CDR2 YFSETQ. CDR3 length: 15 residues. Trimming took 2 bases from V and 2 from J, leaving 8 bases between them. The CDR3 nucleotides read TGCGCCAGCAGCTTAGAGTTCCCCTATAATTCACCCCTCCACTTT. Translating it yields CASSLEFPYNSPLHF.

The genes are TRBV9 and TRBJ2-5, with 11 positions matching TRBD2. There are 15 residues in the CDR3. CDR1 and CDR2 (germline): SGDLS, YYNGEE. The ends lost 5 bases at V and 4 bases at J; junction bases unmatched: 7. This CDR3 reads CASSRVGLAGETQYF. CDR3 in DNA: TGTGCCAGCAGTCGAGTTGGACTAGCGGGAGAGACCCAGTACTTC.

The chain employs TRBV15 and TRBJ1-3, with TRBD1 as a possible D gene (5 bases). Germline assignment: CDR1 LNHNV and CDR2 YYDKDF (reference sequence). Trimming removed 0 bases from V and 3 bases from J, with 9 bases in between. The CDR3 consists of 15 residues. The CDR3 loop is CATSRDSRVGNTIYF. The CDR3 DNA is TGTGCCACCAGCAGAGATAGCAGGGTTGGAAACACCATATATTTT.

This clone has a single count. This sequence joins TRBV28 and TRBJ2-7; D is unclear. Per the germline V gene, CDR1 is MDHEN and CDR2 is SYDVKM. V was pared by 2 bases and J by 8 bases, with 16 bases between. This CDR3 region has 14 residues. CDR3 in DNA: TGTGCCAGCAGTTTACAGCCGGATGGCCGGCAGCAGTACGTC. The encoded protein is CASSLQPDGRQQYV.

V gene TRBV19 combines with J gene TRBJ1-1, with a tentative D call TRBD1 (5 bases). Trimming cost V 7 bases and J 0 bases, with 12 bases left between them. The germline CDR1 and CDR2 sequences are LNHDA and SQIVND (reference sequence). This CDR3 region has 14 residues. The CDR3 coding sequence is TGTGCCAGTAACCCGGGACCCTTGAACACTGAAGCTTTCTTT. It translates to CASNPGPLNTEAFF. Drawing the rest from reference TRBV19 and TRBJ1-1, the complete variable domain is DGGITQSPKYLFRKEGQNVTLSCEQNLNHDAMYWYRQDPGQGLRLIYYSQIVNDFQKGDIAEGYSVSREKKESFPLTVTSAQKNPTAFYLCASNPGPLNTEAFFGQGTRLTVV.

The chain has TRBV28 and TRBJ1-6; TRBD1 is a possible D gene (5 bases). Trimming took 5 bases from V and 0 from J, leaving 14 bases between them. From germline, CDR1 is MDHEN and CDR2 SYDVKM. This CDR3 contains 17 residues. In DNA, the CDR3 is TGTGCCAGCAGTAACCCGGGACGGTTCTCCTATAATTCACCCCTCCACTTT. It codes for CASSNPGRFSYNSPLHF.

The rearrangement joins TRBV5-4 to TRBJ2-3; TRBD2 matches at 12 bases. With V trimmed by 5 bases and J by 8 bases, 6 bases remained unmatched. CDR1 is SGHNT and CDR2 is YYREEE in the germline V gene (reference sequence). The CDR3 extends over 14 amino acids. DNA of the CDR3: TGTGCCAGCAGACGGACTAGCGGGGATGGTACGCAGTATTTT. Its protein product is CASRRTSGDGTQYF.

This chain connects TRBV13 to TRBJ2-7; TRBD2 agrees at 10 bases. CDR3 size: 17 residues. Looked up from germline, CDR1 is PRHDT and CDR2 is FYEKMQ (reference sequence). J was trimmed by 2 bases and V by 1 base; bases with no gene match: 8. The CDR3 DNA reads as TGTGCCAGCAGCTTAGTTGGCCTAGCGGGAGCAACCTACGAGCAGTACTTC. As protein: CASSLVGLAGATYEQYF.